This T cell receptor beta chain was identified during a study of T-cell reconstitution after alpha-beta-depleted transplantation in children. Study results and caveats: Reportedly, alpha-beta T cells present about two months post-transplant originated from several hundred expanded clones of graft origin. Counts and diversity of T cells one year after transplant came mostly from newly produced T cells. Recipient T cells and thymic progenitors that survived were the source of the high TCRbeta diversity seen at day 60 in some patients.

TCRbeta library preparation incorporated unique molecular identifiers. TCRdb redid the calling of the PCR reads with MiXCR, one entry per CDR3 protein. The table records fewer than 550,000 distinct CDR3 sequences, about 10% of them present only once. Many counts were recorded for this clonotype. Antigen unknown. This CDR3 comprises 14 residues. CDR1 SGHRS and CDR2 YFSETQ come from the germline V gene. The germline V and J ends were trimmed by 5 bases and 0 bases, with 6 bases remaining between them. The receptor comes from a female patient aged 2 to 10 who had a stem cell transplant for aplastic anemia, so the T cells may come from the graft donor. The chain recombines TRBV5-1 with TRBJ2-6; D uncertain. Sequences were derived from PBMCs, mostly from graft donor cells, sampled 180 days after TCRalphabeta/CD19-depleted stem cell transplant. The CDR3 nucleotides read TGCGCCAGCAGGGACCGCTCTGGGGCCAACGTCCTGACTTTC. Its protein is CASRDRSGANVLTF.